This T cell receptor (beta chain) emerged from a study of CD8+CD57+ T cells in acquired aplastic anemia. The overall study: Across the sorted CD4+ and CD8+ cells, DNA amounts averaged roughly 3 ug.

It was genomic DNA that served as the template for profiling TCR beta VDJ and CDR3. TCRdb re-derived calls from the reads in MiXCR, one entry per CDR3 protein. Of some 200,000 distinct CDR3 sequences in the sample, 48% were seen once. As for this clonotype: Its antigen is currently unknown.

Patients included in sequencing had previously demonstrated CD8+CD57+ cell expansion by flow cytometry. Every patient presented with severe acquired aplastic anemia. Study results and caveats: Common to patients and controls were 25 to 30 CD8+ CDR3 sequences.

Unmatched junction bases numbered 7, after V lost 8 bases and J lost 4 bases. This CDR3 comprises 14 residues. Germline CDR1 reads LNHDA; CDR2 reads SQIVND (reference sequence). This chain links TRBV19 with TRBJ2-3, with TRBD2 identical over 9 bases. The TCR was taken from a human donor with aplastic anemia. The sample was sorted CD4+, CD8+, or CD8+CD57+ T cells (not recorded which) from PBMCs. CDR3 sequence: CASGFSGSPDTQYF. Written as DNA, the CDR3 is TGTGCCAGTGGATTTAGCGGGAGCCCAGATACGCAGTATTTT.